The entry below gives a single T cell receptor beta chain sequence along with its context. This clonotype appeared many times. The clone's antigen remains unknown. Within one base of it there is no much larger clone, and no base qualities were kept. Stable Graves' hyperthyroidism was defined as no progression to ophthalmopathy during 18 months of follow-up. Hyperthyroidism patients were newly diagnosed, had a disease duration of under 2 months, and were aged 18 to 65 years. Exclusion was applied to patients with uncontrolled infections, other autoimmune diseases, pregnancy or lactation. Clinical symptoms, serum thyroxine and TRAb, thyroid ultrasound, and orbital computed tomography formed the basis for the diagnoses. PBMCs were separated from 10 ml of fresh peripheral blood using Ficoll-Paque density gradient centrifugation. Total RNA was extracted using Trizol reagent, and RNA quality was assessed on an Agilent 2100 Bioanalyzer.

TCR beta CDR3 regions were amplified from RNA transcripts. The TCR CDR3 was subjected to a first round of RT-PCR using the HTBI primer set and the Qiagen OneStep RT-PCR kit. A second multiplex PCR round built the libraries, followed by size selection and purification. The libraries were sequenced on an Illumina HiSeq2000 using paired-end 100 bp reads. On the authors' methods: SOAPnuke was used to process the raw data, removing reads that contained adapters or uncalled bases, had a mean Phred below 15, or lacked an exact match to the constant primer or identifier. High-quality paired reads were merged using COPE v1.2.5, and each unique nucleotide sequence was defined as a clonotype. MiTCR v1.1 was used to align the clonotypes against IMGT TRBV, TRBD and TRBJ reference segments. The analysis was restricted to V-J combinations with a frequency above 0.0001, which together covered 99.2% of the repertoires. A TCS score was defined as the ratio between F50 (clonal expansion) and ExV (chaos), using BLOSUM62-based TCRdist between CDR3 peptides within each V-J. Welch's t-statistics and random forest reduced around 520 V-J features to fewer than 15, which were used in a naive Bayes classifier (R e1071). TCRdb reanalyzed the raw reads on its own, using fastp at Q25 for trimming and MiXCR for clone calling, and kept in-frame beta chains. CDR3 protein sequences are deduplicated, and each keeps its most common genes and DNA. These V and J calls derive from TCRdb rather than the authors' analysis. Within this sample are under 800,000 distinct CDR3 sequences, with approximately 15% of them counted one time only. Roughly a tenth of the sample is held by the ten biggest clonotypes.

The data were obtained in a study of T cells in Graves' hyperthyroidism and ophthalmopathy (dated by TCRdb to about 2019). As for the study more broadly: Peripheral blood samples were taken at initial diagnosis, before any treatment was given. To identify distinguishing TCR V-J signatures, a discovery cohort of around 98 patients was used, comprising 43 with Graves' ophthalmopathy and 57 with stable Graves' hyperthyroidism. The 100 discovery patients were divided at random into training and test sets in a 7:3 ratio. Prospective prediction of ophthalmopathy was tested in an independent validation cohort consisting of some 18 hyperthyroidism patients and more than 15 patients who later progressed to ophthalmopathy. In addition, the study compared T-cell repertoires in thyroid tissue and in blood from over 5 Graves' hyperthyroidism patients. TCR Vbeta CDR3 sequencing of approximately 140 peripheral blood samples (under 45 ophthalmopathy, over 70 hyperthyroidism and roughly 17 progressor patients) is reported in the paper. After blood sampling, hyperthyroidism patients were treated with methimazole at a starting dose of 30 mg daily, and ophthalmopathy patients were treated with high-dose intravenous methylprednisolone. Summary of the overall study and its limitations: Most expanded thyroid clonotypes (frequency above 0.001) were also detected in blood, suggesting blood repertoires may reflect thyroid immune responses. No statistical method was used to fix the sample size in advance, and group allocation was not hidden from the investigators. In validation, the model predicted progression to ophthalmopathy with over 60% sensitivity and less than 80% specificity, a median of about six months before onset. A 13 V-J signature model separated ophthalmopathy from stable hyperthyroidism, with roughly 88% sensitivity and roughly 81% specificity in cross-validation and 80%/75% in testing.

This TCR derives from a woman in her late teens or twenties with Graves' hyperthyroidism. What was sequenced was blood.

The CDR3 has the sequence CASSGGFWEKLFF. In nucleotides, the sequence is TGTGCCAGCAGTGGAGGATTTTGGGAAAAACTGTTTTTT. The receptor chain draws on TRBV6-1 and TRBJ1-4; no confident D gene assignment can be made. V is reduced by 4 bases and J by 8 bases, leaving a spacing of 11 bases between them. Taken from cysteine to phenylalanine, the CDR3 has 13 residues. Just the 39-base CDR3 DNA is kept, in frame starting at base 1. From the germline V gene, CDR1 is MNHNS and CDR2 is SASEGT.